This entry lists 10 T cell receptor beta chains sequenced from one sample in a study of response to subunit inactivated influenza vaccine. TCRdb itself ran the RT-PCR reads through MiXCR, one entry per CDR3 protein. Of 430,000 or so distinct CDR3 sequences listed, 11% were seen once; the top ten hold 10% to 15%. The sequencing used PBMCs from blood, collected about 6 weeks after vaccination. These receptor sequences come from a man aged 50 to 59 who received an inactivated influenza vaccine.

A few counts support this clonotype. The rearrangement uses TRBV6-5 and TRBJ1-2, with D unresolved. The CDR3 runs 14 residues. V was cut by 0 bases and J by 8 bases, with 13 bases left in between. Germline CDR1 is MNHEY and CDR2 is SVGAGI. The DNA of the CDR3 is TGTGCCAGCAGTTACTCCCCTAGTGCGGAGGGCTACACCTTC. This sequence encodes CASSYSPSAEGYTF.

V usage is TRBV20-1 and J usage is TRBJ2-3, with 16 bases aligning to TRBD2. V shed 3 bases, J shed 4 bases, and the junction held 4 bases outside the gene matches. The CDR3 totals 16 residues. Germline CDR1 DFQATT, CDR2 SNEGSKA (reference sequence). CDR3 region: CSASLGLAGGPDTQYF. CDR3 in DNA: TGCAGTGCTAGCCTGGGACTAGCGGGGGGGCCAGATACGCAGTATTTT.

This clonotype appeared a few times. The chain carries TRBV20-1 and TRBJ2-3, with D perhaps matching TRBD2 (5 bases). From germline, CDR1 is DFQATT and CDR2 SNEGSKA (reference sequence). The CDR3 consists of 14 residues. The V and J ends lost 3 bases and 2 bases respectively, with 12 bases between them. CDR3 sequence reads: CSARGSRNTDTQYF. The CDR3 region has the DNA TGCAGTGCTAGGGGGAGTAGAAACACAGATACGCAGTATTTT.

The chain is built from TRBV11-2 and TRBJ2-1; D may correspond to TRBD1 or TRBD2 (5 bases each). Trimming took off 3 bases at V and 2 bases at J, with 20 bases between the two ends. The CDR3 is 18 residues long. CDR1 and CDR2 from the germline V gene are SGHAT and FQNNGV. CDR3 protein: CASSLRSPGRLTYNEQFF. The CDR3, as DNA: TGTGCCAGCAGCTTGAGGAGTCCGGGACGATTGACCTACAATGAGCAGTTCTTC.

This clonotype was observed many times. V and J are TRBV4-2 and TRBJ2-7, with D hard to call. Per germline, CDR1 LGHNA and CDR2 YNFKEQ. Between the trimmed V and J ends, which lost 2 bases and 3 bases, there was a span of 14 bases. The CDR3 loop spans 15 amino acids. CDR3 loop: CASSQSQGQNYEQYF. For the CDR3, the DNA is TGTGCCAGCAGCCAAAGCCAAGGTCAGAACTACGAGCAGTACTTC.

This clonotype was seen only a few times. The rearrangement uses TRBV5-1 and TRBJ2-3; 12 bases fit TRBD1. The length of the CDR3 is 15 residues. The V gene end was trimmed by 4 bases and the J gene end by 4 bases; junction bases not matched to a gene: 4. CDR1 is SGHRS and CDR2 is YFSETQ in the germline V gene. The CDR3 DNA follows: TGCGCCAGCAGCGCCGGGACAGGGGGCGCAGATACGCAGTATTTT. It specifies CASSAGTGGADTQYF.

This clonotype has just a few counts. The chain uses TRBV5-1 and TRBJ1-6, with no clear D. Trimming removed 4 bases from V and 13 bases from J, with 12 bases in between. CDR1 is SGHRS and CDR2 is YFSETQ in the germline V gene. The CDR3 is made up of 12 amino acids. The CDR3 here is CASSLQGLPLHF. CDR3 coding DNA: TGCGCCAGCAGCCTACAAGGTCTCCCCCTCCACTTT.

This clonotype showed up many times. This chain uses TRBV4-3 with TRBJ2-1, with TRBD1 matching 7 bases. There are 16 residues in the CDR3. CDR1 and CDR2 (germline): LGHNA, YSLEER. J gave up 7 bases and V 3 bases, and 12 bases lay outside the gene matches. This CDR3 is CASSHLTGFRANEQFF. The CDR3 region has the DNA TGCGCCAGCAGCCACCTGACAGGGTTCAGGGCGAATGAGCAGTTCTTC.

The chain joins TRBV6-1 to TRBJ1-2, with 8 nucleotides matching TRBD1. Per the germline V gene, CDR1 is MNHNS and CDR2 is SASEGT. The CDR3 length is 15 residues. Unmatched junction bases numbered 11, after V lost 6 bases and J lost 5 bases. As DNA, the CDR3 is TGTGCCAGCAGAAGAGCAGGGGGCTCCCAATATGGCTACACCTTC. It codes for CASRRAGGSQYGYTF.

The genes are TRBV5-1 and TRBJ1-4; maybe TRBD1 (5 bases). This CDR3 has 14 amino acids. Germline V gene data show CDR1 as SGHRS and CDR2 as YFSETQ. V was shortened by 4 bases and J by 5 bases, with 12 bases between the two germline ends. The chain's CDR3 is CASSTGLKNEKLFF. The DNA for the CDR3 is TGCGCCAGCAGCACGGGACTGAAGAATGAAAAACTGTTTTTT.